The rows below give T cell receptor beta chains drawn from one sample of a study of blood T cell repertoires in COVID-19. Generated by immunoSEQ multiplex PCR, the TCRdb table keeps only in-frame clones and is missing some. The repertoire holds under 250,000 clones, with 80% to 90% as singletons. The sequenced material came from peripheral blood. These receptors were collected from an elderly man with acute or convalescent COVID-19. Both conserved end residues are part of each CDR3. A D gene is named only where the DNA matches it firmly. Clone size is given for some rows only: seen once, a few or many times, or a class if the clone is expanded.

J gene | D gene | V gene | clone size | CDR3 protein | CDR3 DNA
TRBJ2-1 | TRBD1 | TRBV7-3 | - | CASSLSGTGGPQFF | TGTGCCAGCAGCTTAAGCGGGACAGGGGGACCGCAGTTCTTC
TRBJ2-2 | - | TRBV5-1 | few | CASSLAGNTGELFF | TGCGCCAGCAGCTTGGCGGGAAACACCGGGGAGCTGTTTTTT
TRBJ2-4 | TRBD2 | TRBV7-2 | - | CASSSSLAGVAKNIQYF | TGTGCCAGCAGCTCAAGTCTAGCGGGAGTCGCCAAAAACATTCAGTACTTC
TRBJ1-6 | - | TRBV7-8 | - | CASRFTDNFNSPLHF | TGTGCCAGCAGGTTTACCGACAATTTTAATTCACCCCTCCACTTT
TRBJ2-1 | - | TRBV11-3 | - | CASSLGPRQFF | TGTGCCAGCAGCTTAGGGCCAAGGCAGTTCTTC
TRBJ1-1 | TRBD1 | TRBV4-1 | - | CASSQGTGVLSEAFF | TGCGCCAGCAGCCAAGGGACAGGGGTATTGAGTGAAGCTTTCTTT
TRBJ2-5 | TRBD2 | TRBV7-2 | - | CASSSSGLAGTETQYF | TGTGCCAGCAGCTCATCGGGACTAGCGGGGACGGAGACCCAGTACTTC
TRBJ1-1 | TRBD1 | TRBV4-2 | - | CASSQEQGDTEAFF | TGTGCCAGCAGCCAAGAACAGGGGGACACTGAAGCTTTCTTT
TRBJ2-1 | TRBD2 | TRBV3-1/TRBV3-2 | - | CASTPSGGAHNEQFF | TGTGCCAGCACCCCTAGCGGGGGGGCCCACAATGAGCAGTTCTTC
TRBJ2-2 | - | TRBV18 | - | CASSQGGGADTGELFF | TGTGCCAGCTCTCAAGGAGGGGGCGCCGACACCGGGGAGCTGTTTTTT
TRBJ2-4 | - | TRBV19 | - | CASSIDHGTKNIQYF | TGTGCCAGTAGTATCGATCACGGGACCAAAAACATTCAGTACTTC
TRBJ1-5 | - | TRBV7-2 | - | CASSFRASNQPQHF | TGTGCCAGCAGCTTCCGAGCGAGCAATCAGCCCCAGCATTTT
TRBJ2-1 | TRBD1 | TRBV6-5 | - | CASSYSNRGLSEQFF | TGTGCCAGCAGTTACTCGAACAGGGGGCTTAGTGAGCAGTTCTTC
TRBJ1-5 | - | TRBV5-1 | - | CASSLDTYQPQHF | TGCGCCAGCAGCTTGGACACCTATCAGCCCCAGCATTTT
TRBJ1-2 | - | TRBV4-3 | - | CASSQDRGVGGYTF | TGCGCCAGCAGCCAAGATCGGGGGGTAGGTGGCTACACCTTC
TRBJ2-1 | TRBD1 | TRBV5-1 | - | CASSLAKAGGRTYSSSYNEQFF | TGCGCCAGCAGCTTGGCCAAGGCAGGGGGAAGGACCTATAGTAGCTCCTACAATGAGCAGTTCTTC
TRBJ1-3 | TRBD1 | TRBV29-1 | - | CSVDTAQGISGNTIYF | TGCAGCGTAGATACAGCACAGGGGATCTCTGGAAACACCATATATTTT
TRBJ2-7 | TRBD1 | TRBV7-2 | - | CASSPRTGITYEQYF | TGTGCCAGCAGCCCCAGGACAGGGATCACCTACGAGCAGTACTTC
TRBJ2-5 | - | TRBV9 | - | CASSSRAGRQETQYF | TGTGCCAGCAGCTCTAGGGCGGGGCGCCAAGAGACCCAGTACTTC
TRBJ1-2 | - | TRBV5-4 | - | CASSSGHLRGIGYTF | TGTGCCAGCAGTTCGGGACACCTCCGGGGAATCGGCTACACCTTC
TRBJ2-1 | - | TRBV7-2 | - | CASSTPTGYNEQFF | TGTGCCAGCAGCACCCCGACGGGGTACAATGAGCAGTTCTTC
TRBJ1-5 | TRBD1 | TRBV5-6 | - | CASSTGTGLQPQHF | TGTGCCAGCAGCACAGGGACAGGGCTTCAGCCCCAGCATTTT
TRBJ2-7 | TRBD1 | TRBV6-5 | - | CASRGGQVSYEQYF | TGTGCCAGCAGGGGCGGACAGGTCTCCTACGAGCAGTACTTC
TRBJ1-2 | TRBD1 | TRBV9 | once | CASSAGTANYGYTF | TGTGCCAGCAGCGCAGGGACAGCGAACTATGGCTACACCTTC
TRBJ2-7 | - | TRBV4-1 | - | CASSHREDGSYEQYF | TGCGCCAGCAGCCACAGGGAGGACGGCTCCTACGAGCAGTACTTC
TRBJ2-1 | TRBD2 | TRBV5-4 | once | CASRDGTSGEYNEQFF | TGTGCCAGCAGGGACGGGACTAGCGGGGAATACAATGAGCAGTTCTTC
TRBJ1-5 | - | TRBV12-3/TRBV12-4 | few | CASDTGSNQPQHF | TGTGCCAGCGATACAGGGAGCAATCAGCCCCAGCATTTT
TRBJ2-7 | - | TRBV2 | - | CASREDSSTSEQYF | TGTGCCAGCAGGGAGGACTCCTCTACTAGTGAGCAGTACTTC
TRBJ2-6 | - | TRBV28 | - | CASSLPPGSGANVLTF | TGTGCCAGCAGTTTACCCCCCGGCTCTGGGGCCAACGTCCTGACTTTC
TRBJ2-6 | - | TRBV11-2 | - | CASSLSGGGANVLTF | TGTGCCAGCAGCTTAAGCGGAGGTGGGGCCAACGTCCTGACTTTC
TRBJ1-2 | TRBD1 | TRBV28 | - | CASSPGGQGFYGYTF | TGTGCCAGCAGCCCCGGGGGACAGGGATTCTATGGCTACACCTTC
TRBJ1-1 | - | TRBV5-5 | - | CASSLVGGTNTEAFF | TGTGCCAGCAGCTTGGTTGGAGGTACGAACACTGAAGCTTTCTTT
TRBJ1-5 | TRBD1 | TRBV10-3 | - | CAISEGGSAHKPQHF | TGTGCCATCAGCGAAGGGGGCTCGGCCCACAAGCCCCAGCATTTT
TRBJ2-7 | TRBD1 | TRBV19 | - | CASSTRGQGIVGVVFEQYF | TGTGCCAGTAGTACCCGTGGACAGGGAATAGTAGGGGTAGTCTTCGAGCAGTACTTC
TRBJ2-3 | - | TRBV7-9 | - | CASSLGDTSTDTQYF | TGTGCCAGCAGCTTAGGGGACACCAGCACAGATACGCAGTATTTT
TRBJ1-1 | - | TRBV28 | - | CASSSETTEAFF | TGTGCCAGCAGTTCCGAGACGACAGAAGCTTTCTTT
TRBJ1-5 | - | TRBV4-2 | - | CASSAGADNQPQHF | TGTGCCAGCAGCGCAGGGGCAGATAATCAGCCCCAGCATTTT
TRBJ2-7 | - | TRBV3-1/TRBV3-2 | - | CASSQDKHPTYEQYF | TGTGCCAGCAGCCAAGATAAGCACCCTACCTACGAGCAGTACTTC
TRBJ1-1 | - | TRBV11-2 | - | CASSLGTYSYNTEAFF | TGTGCCAGCAGCCTAGGGACATACTCTTACAACACTGAAGCTTTCTTT
TRBJ2-3 | TRBD1 | TRBV27 | - | CASRTGVDTQYF | TGTGCCAGCAGGACAGGGGTAGATACGCAGTATTTT
TRBJ1-2 | - | TRBV5-6 | once | CASSLRGYGYTF | TGTGCCAGCAGCTTAAGGGGCTATGGCTACACCTTC
TRBJ1-5 | TRBD1 | TRBV7-2 | - | CASSEGQIFQPQHF | TGTGCCAGCAGCGAGGGACAGATTTTCCAGCCCCAGCATTTT
TRBJ2-1 | TRBD1 | TRBV18 | few | CASSPRQGADNEQFF | TGTGCCAGCTCACCCCGACAGGGGGCAGACAATGAGCAGTTCTTC
TRBJ2-7 | - | TRBV6-6 | - | CASSYSRGSGHEQYF | TGTGCCAGCAGTTACTCGAGAGGGAGCGGCCACGAGCAGTACTTC
TRBJ1-2 | - | TRBV7-3 | - | CASSQSGRVVSGYTF | TGTGCCAGCAGCCAATCGGGCAGGGTGGTTAGTGGCTACACCTTC
TRBJ1-4 | TRBD1 | TRBV19 | few | CASTEGQGGEKLFF | TGTGCCAGTACTGAAGGACAGGGCGGAGAAAAACTGTTTTTT